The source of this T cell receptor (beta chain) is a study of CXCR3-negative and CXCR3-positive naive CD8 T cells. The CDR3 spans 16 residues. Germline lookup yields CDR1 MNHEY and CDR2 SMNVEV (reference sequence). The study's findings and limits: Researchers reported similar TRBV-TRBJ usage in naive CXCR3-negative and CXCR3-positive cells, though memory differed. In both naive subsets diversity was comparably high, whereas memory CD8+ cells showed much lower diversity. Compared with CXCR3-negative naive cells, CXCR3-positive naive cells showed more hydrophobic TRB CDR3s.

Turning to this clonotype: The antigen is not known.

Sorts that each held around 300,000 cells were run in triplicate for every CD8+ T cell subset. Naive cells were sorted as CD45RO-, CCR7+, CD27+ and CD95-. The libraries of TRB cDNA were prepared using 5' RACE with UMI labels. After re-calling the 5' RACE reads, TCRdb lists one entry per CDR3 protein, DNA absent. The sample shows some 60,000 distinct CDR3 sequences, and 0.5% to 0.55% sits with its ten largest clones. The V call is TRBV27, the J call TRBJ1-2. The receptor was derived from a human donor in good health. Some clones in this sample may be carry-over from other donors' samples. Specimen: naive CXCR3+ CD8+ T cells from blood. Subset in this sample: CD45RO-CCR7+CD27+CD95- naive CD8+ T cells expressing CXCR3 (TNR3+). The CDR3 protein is CASSLSGDGLNYGYTF.